The entry below describes one T cell receptor beta chain. Trimming stripped 2 bases from V and 6 bases from J, with 11 bases between. From germline, CDR1 is MNHEY and CDR2 SMNVEV (reference sequence). The CDR3 extends over 13 amino acids. These data belong to a study of cytomegalovirus exposure and HLA in healthy donors. Primers for the PCR totalled 60 Vbeta and 13 Jbeta. Libraries were prepared by immunoSEQ multiplex PCR; TCRdb keeps only in-frame clonotypes and omits some of them. The sample holds under 150,000 clones, 80% seen once. This clonotype was sampled from a man between 35 and 55 years old in good health and CMV-seropositive. Sequenced material: PBMCs. The chain carries TRBV27 and TRBJ2-7; tentative D call: TRBD1 (6 bases). For the CDR3, the DNA is TGTGCCAGCAGTTTACAAACAGGGTTCGAGCAGTACTTC. Amino acid sequence: CASSLQTGFEQYF.